The source of this T cell receptor (beta chain) is a study of T cell repertoires in aging, cancer and after chemotherapy. The template was genomic DNA from peripheral blood, not RNA. Between the trimmed V and J ends, which lost 5 bases and 1 base, there was a span of 14 bases. This CDR3 has 15 amino acids. Per the germline V gene, CDR1 is KGHSH and CDR2 is LQKENI. Multiplex touch-down PCR with TRB-A/B primers amplified rearranged V-D-J TRB sequences. TCRdb reprocessed the multiplex PCR reads with MiXCR, giving one entry per CDR3 protein. The sample has about 5,700 distinct CDR3 sequences; around two fifths are singletons. This clonotype was detected a few times.

The chain joins TRBV18 to TRBJ2-5; no definite D call. The specimen was blood. The origin of this receptor is a human donor in good health. CDR3 protein: CASSNPDLGQETQYF. In DNA, the CDR3 is TGTGCCAGCTCAAACCCAGACTTGGGCCAAGAGACCCAGTACTTC.